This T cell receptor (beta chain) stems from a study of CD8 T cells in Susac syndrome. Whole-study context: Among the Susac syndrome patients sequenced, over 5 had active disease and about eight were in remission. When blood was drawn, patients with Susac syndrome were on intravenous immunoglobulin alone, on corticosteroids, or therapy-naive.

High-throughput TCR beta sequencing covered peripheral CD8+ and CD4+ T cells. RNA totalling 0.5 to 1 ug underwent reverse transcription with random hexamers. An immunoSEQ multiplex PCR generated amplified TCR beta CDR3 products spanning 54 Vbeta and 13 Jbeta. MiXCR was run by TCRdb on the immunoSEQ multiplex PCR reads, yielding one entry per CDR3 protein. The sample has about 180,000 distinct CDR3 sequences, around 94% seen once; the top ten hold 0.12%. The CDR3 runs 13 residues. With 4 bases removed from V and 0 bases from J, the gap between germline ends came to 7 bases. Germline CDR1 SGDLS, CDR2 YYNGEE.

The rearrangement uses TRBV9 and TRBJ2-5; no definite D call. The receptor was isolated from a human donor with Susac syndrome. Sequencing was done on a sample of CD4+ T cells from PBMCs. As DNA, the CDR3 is TGTGCCAGCAGCATACAGTACCAAGAGACCCAGTACTTC. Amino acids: CASSIQYQETQYF.